A selection of T cell receptor beta chains follows, all from one sample in a study of type 1 and type 2 diabetes patients. TCRdb analysed the multiplex PCR reads with MiXCR anew, one entry per CDR3 protein. The repertoire holds 250,000 or so distinct CDR3 sequences, approximately 50% seen once, with about an eighth in the top ten. The sequenced material came from peripheral blood mononuclear cells (PBMCs). The receptor source for this set is a man between 18 and 29 years old with type 2 diabetes. CDR3s include the opening cysteine and the closing phenylalanine or tryptophan. Fields, in order: V gene, J gene, clone size, D gene, CDR3 protein, CDR3 DNA. The D gene is left open where the match is weak. A row's size may be missing; if present it is once, few, many or a size class.

V gene: TRBV7-2
J gene: TRBJ2-1
clone size: -
D gene: -
CDR3 protein: CASSLARSLGVGEQFF
CDR3 DNA: TGTGCCAGCAGCTTAGCGAGGTCCCTAGGAGTGGGTGAGCAGTTCTTC

V gene: TRBV29-1
J gene: TRBJ2-2
clone size: -
D gene: -
CDR3 protein: CSVGIMYTGELFF
CDR3 DNA: TGCAGCGTTGGTATTATGTACACCGGGGAGCTGTTTTTT

V gene: TRBV7-2
J gene: TRBJ2-2
clone size: -
D gene: TRBD2
CDR3 protein: CASSLRASGDLSGELFF
CDR3 DNA: TGTGCCAGCAGCTTAAGAGCTAGCGGGGATTTGTCCGGGGAGCTGTTTTTT

V gene: TRBV10-3
J gene: TRBJ1-1
clone size: few
D gene: TRBD1
CDR3 protein: CAISALGNRGKNTEAFF
CDR3 DNA: TGTGCCATCAGTGCCCTAGGAAACAGGGGAAAGAACACTGAAGCTTTCTTT

V gene: TRBV19
J gene: TRBJ2-7
clone size: -
D gene: TRBD2
CDR3 protein: CASSMTSGYEQYF
CDR3 DNA: TGTGCCAGTAGTATGACTAGCGGATACGAGCAGTACTTC

V gene: TRBV19
J gene: TRBJ1-3
clone size: -
D gene: -
CDR3 protein: CASSRVGDSGNTIYF
CDR3 DNA: TGTGCCAGTAGTCGAGTCGGGGACTCTGGAAACACCATATATTTT

V gene: TRBV9
J gene: TRBJ2-3
clone size: few
D gene: -
CDR3 protein: CASSPPEWQYTDTQYF
CDR3 DNA: TGTGCCAGCAGCCCACCGGAATGGCAGTACACAGATACGCAGTATTTT

V gene: TRBV9
J gene: TRBJ1-1
clone size: -
D gene: TRBD1
CDR3 protein: CASSPQGGPTEAFF
CDR3 DNA: TGTGCCAGCAGCCCACAGGGGGGTCCCACTGAAGCTTTCTTT

V gene: TRBV20-1
J gene: TRBJ2-3
clone size: -
D gene: TRBD2
CDR3 protein: CSALTLAGVGDTQYF
CDR3 DNA: TGCAGTGCCTTAACACTAGCGGGAGTGGGCGATACGCAGTATTTT

V gene: TRBV20-1
J gene: TRBJ1-2
clone size: -
D gene: -
CDR3 protein: CSAQGMDGYTF
CDR3 DNA: TGCAGTGCCCAGGGTATGGATGGCTACACCTTC

V gene: TRBV20-1
J gene: TRBJ1-2
clone size: few
D gene: -
CDR3 protein: CSADAPTYGYTF
CDR3 DNA: TGCAGTGCAGACGCACCGACCTATGGCTACACCTTC

V gene: TRBV4-1
J gene: TRBJ2-1
clone size: -
D gene: TRBD1
CDR3 protein: CASSYGQATYNEQFF
CDR3 DNA: TGCGCCAGCAGCTACGGACAGGCGACGTACAATGAGCAGTTCTTC

V gene: TRBV7-9
J gene: TRBJ2-5
clone size: -
D gene: -
CDR3 protein: CASSLSTGVLMETQYF
CDR3 DNA: TGTGCCAGCAGCTTATCAACCGGGGTCCTCATGGAGACCCAGTACTTC

V gene: TRBV20-1
J gene: TRBJ2-7
clone size: few
D gene: -
CDR3 protein: CSARAVYSYEQYF
CDR3 DNA: TGCAGTGCTAGAGCGGTCTACTCCTACGAGCAGTACTTC

V gene: TRBV29-1
J gene: TRBJ2-7
clone size: few
D gene: TRBD2
CDR3 protein: CSVVGTSFYEQYF
CDR3 DNA: TGCAGCGTTGTGGGGACTAGTTTCTACGAGCAGTACTTC

V gene: TRBV11-3
J gene: TRBJ2-2
clone size: -
D gene: -
CDR3 protein: CASSGQIANTGELFF
CDR3 DNA: TGTGCCAGCAGCGGGCAGATTGCGAACACCGGGGAGCTGTTTTTT

V gene: TRBV7-3
J gene: TRBJ2-7
clone size: once
D gene: TRBD1
CDR3 protein: CASSSRGQGRGEQYF
CDR3 DNA: TGTGCCAGCAGCTCAAGGGGACAGGGAAGAGGCGAGCAGTACTTC

V gene: TRBV7-2
J gene: TRBJ1-1
clone size: many
D gene: TRBD1
CDR3 protein: CASSVDRGKAFF
CDR3 DNA: TGTGCCAGCAGCGTGGACAGGGGGAAAGCTTTCTTT

V gene: TRBV7-3
J gene: TRBJ2-2
clone size: few
D gene: TRBD2
CDR3 protein: CASSSPASGYTGELFF
CDR3 DNA: TGTGCCAGCAGCTCCCCCGCTAGCGGATACACCGGGGAGCTGTTTTTT

V gene: TRBV7-9
J gene: TRBJ2-7
clone size: -
D gene: TRBD2
CDR3 protein: CASCRDSGSAFVYF
CDR3 DNA: TGTGCCAGCTGCCGGGATAGCGGGAGTGCCTTTGTGTACTTC

V gene: TRBV9
J gene: TRBJ2-2
clone size: -
D gene: TRBD1
CDR3 protein: CASSKGQGNTGELFF
CDR3 DNA: TGTGCCAGCAGCAAGGGACAGGGGAACACCGGGGAGCTGTTTTTT